The 21 T cell receptor beta chains reported below all come from one sample, sequenced in a study of T cells in Graves' hyperthyroidism and ophthalmopathy. RNA transcripts were the template for amplifying TCR beta CDR3 regions. With the HTBI primer set, the TCR CDR3 went through a first round of RT-PCR. MiXCR, run by TCRdb on the multiplex PCR reads, gives a single entry per CDR3 protein. The sample holds a few hundred thousand distinct CDR3 sequences, about 45% seen once. Sequencing used peripheral blood or thyroid tissue (not recorded which). Receptors originate from a woman aged 18 to 35 with Graves' hyperthyroidism.

This sequence joins TRBV6-2 or TRBV6-3 and TRBJ2-2; D not resolved. This CDR3 region has 14 residues. Per the germline V gene, CDR1 is MNHEY and CDR2 is SVGEGT. The germline V and J ends were trimmed by 5 bases and 9 bases, with 16 bases remaining between them. The CDR3 loop reads CASSLDGSRRELFF. DNA for the CDR3: TGTGCCAGCAGTCTGGACGGTTCGCGGCGGGAGCTGTTTTTT.

This clonotype was counted ten times or more. This chain uses TRBV20-1 with TRBJ2-7; 12 bases are a match to TRBD2. The CDR3 totals 14 residues. Trimming took 6 bases from V and 2 from J; bases not matched to a gene: 5. Germline CDR1 reads DFQATT; CDR2 reads SNEGSKA (reference sequence). The CDR3 region has the DNA TGCAGTGCCTATTGGACTAGCGGGACCTACGAGCAGTACTTC. Translation gives CSAYWTSGTYEQYF.

In this sample, this clonotype turned up once. The J gene is TRBJ2-5, the V gene TRBV15; D might be TRBD1 (5 bases). Trimming pared 3 bases from V and 5 bases from J, leaving 10 bases between. CDR1 LNHNV and CDR2 YYDKDF come from the germline V gene (reference sequence). This CDR3 region has 13 residues. This CDR3 is CATSRRAGETQYF. Here the CDR3 DNA reads TGTGCCACCAGCAGGAGAGCAGGGGAGACCCAGTACTTC.

The J gene is TRBJ1-4, the V gene TRBV6-6; 8 nucleotides align to TRBD1. Per germline, CDR1 MNHNY and CDR2 SVGAGI (reference sequence). After removal of 5 bases from V and 6 bases from J, the junction contained 8 bases not matched to a gene. The CDR3 spans 15 residues. This CDR3 is CASSTQDRVYEKLFF. CDR3 nucleotide sequence: TGTGCCAGCAGTACCCAGGACAGGGTATATGAAAAACTGTTTTTT.

This clonotype came up many times. The chain links TRBV28 to TRBJ2-7; D may be TRBD1 (6 bases). There are 14 residues in the CDR3. The V end lost 4 bases, the J end lost 2 bases, and 12 bases lay between the germline ends. The germline V gene has CDR1 MDHEN and CDR2 SYDVKM. The CDR3 sequence: CASSSATGPYEQYF. DNA of the CDR3: TGTGCCAGCAGTTCGGCGACAGGCCCCTACGAGCAGTACTTC.

This clonotype was seen more than once but under ten times. The chain recombines TRBV18 with TRBJ2-5; perhaps TRBD1 as D (5 bases). The CDR3 extends over 14 amino acids. Trimming took off 3 bases at V and 2 bases at J, with 10 bases between the two ends. The germline V gene encodes CDR1 KGHSH and CDR2 LQKENI. The CDR3 sequence: CASSPLTVQETQYF. The CDR3 DNA is TGTGCCAGCTCACCGCTGACAGTACAAGAGACCCAGTACTTC.

Comments on this clonotype: One end of the junction varies from germline; a read error may be responsible. This chain links TRBV10-3 with TRBJ1-5; tentatively, D is TRBD1 (5 bases). The CDR3 has 13 amino acids. CDR1 is ENHRY, CDR2 SYGVKD, per germline. As DNA, the CDR3 is TGTGCCATCAGTGAGGCAGGGATTCAGCTCCAGCATTTT. Translated: CAISEAGIQLQHF.

J is TRBJ2-7 and V is TRBV5-1, with 7 bases identical to TRBD2. V trimming: 0 bases; J trimming: 7 bases; junction bases outside the gene matches: 4. Germline V gene sequence: CDR1 SGHRS, CDR2 YFSETQ. This CDR3 region has 13 residues. The CDR3 region is CASSLGEGHEQYF. The DNA for the CDR3 is TGCGCCAGCAGCTTGGGGGAGGGCCATGAGCAGTACTTC.

The sample holds many counts of this clonotype. The V call is TRBV15, the J call TRBJ1-1, with D hard to call. Germline V lookup: CDR1 LNHNV, CDR2 YYDKDF (reference sequence). The V and J ends lost 5 bases and 0 bases respectively, with 10 bases between them. CDR3 size: 14 residues. CDR3 sequence: CATSPPQMNTEAFF. The CDR3, as DNA: TGTGCCACCAGCCCTCCGCAGATGAACACTGAAGCTTTCTTT.

V is TRBV24-1 and J is TRBJ2-7; perhaps TRBD1 as D (6 bases). Germline V gives CDR1 KGHDR, CDR2 SFDVKD. The CDR3 covers 13 residues. The germline V and J ends were trimmed by 11 bases and 5 bases, with 18 bases remaining between them. CDR3 coding DNA: TGTGCCAGCTCACCACAGGGATGGGACGAGCAGTACTTC. This encodes CASSPQGWDEQYF.

The CDR3, as DNA: TGTGCCAGCAGCTTTGGATGGGACAGCTACTATGGCTACACCTTC. This encodes CASSFGWDSYYGYTF. The J gene is TRBJ1-2, the V gene TRBV7-8, with 7 bases aligning to TRBD1. Unmatched junction bases numbered 7, after V lost 3 bases and J lost 3 bases. The CDR3 sequence is 15 residues long. Germline-derived CDR1 and CDR2 are SGHVS and FQNEAQ.

CDR3 DNA sequence: TGCAGCGTTGAACTAGCGCTCTCCTACGAGCAGTACTTC. Translated: CSVELALSYEQYF. V is TRBV29-1 and J is TRBJ2-7; tentative D call: TRBD2 (6 bases). The length of the CDR3 is 13 residues. V lost 2 bases and J lost 0, with 8 bases in between. CDR1 and CDR2 (germline): SQVTM, ANQGSEA.

This clonotype was picked up many times. DNA of the CDR3: TGTGCCATCAGTGCGAGTAGCTACGAGCAGTACTTC. It codes for CAISASSYEQYF. The rearrangement uses TRBV10-3 and TRBJ2-7; D is unclear. Germline loops: CDR1 ENHRY, CDR2 SYGVKD. The V end lost 4 bases, the J end lost 3 bases, and 7 bases lay between the germline ends. The CDR3 contains 12 residues.

This clonotype was found many times. This chain joins TRBV4-1 and TRBJ1-4; 9 positions agree with TRBD1. The CDR3 extends over 16 amino acids. The germline V gene has CDR1 MGHRA and CDR2 YSYEKL. Losses at the gene ends were 2 bases for V and 5 bases for J; bases not matched to a gene: 6. CDR3 coding DNA: TGCGCCAGCAGCCAACCGAGACAGGGGGTAAATGAAAAACTGTTTTTT. It yields the protein CASSQPRQGVNEKLFF.

At least ten counts were recorded for this clonotype. V usage is TRBV15 and J usage is TRBJ2-7, with D perhaps assigned TRBD1 or TRBD2 (5 bases each). Germline V gene lookup returns CDR1 LNHNV and CDR2 YYDKDF (reference sequence). V lost 5 bases, J lost 1 base, and 15 bases lay in between. The CDR3 is 15 residues long. As DNA, the CDR3 is TGTGCCACCAGCTGGGACCGGGACGTGTCCTACGAGCAGTACTTC. Protein product: CATSWDRDVSYEQYF.

At least ten counts were recorded for this clonotype. The chain carries TRBV7-9 and TRBJ2-7, with D unresolved. CDR1 is SEHNR and CDR2 is FQNEAQ in the germline V gene (reference sequence). The CDR3 extends over 13 amino acids. Trimming left V 10 bases short and J 2 bases short, with 15 bases between. The CDR3 DNA sequence: TGTGCCACTGGGTTGCGCGAGGCCTACGAGCAGTACTTC. Translated: CATGLREAYEQYF.

This clonotype was counted many times. The rearrangement joins TRBV19 to TRBJ2-5; weak D call: TRBD2 (6 bases). Trimming left V 5 bases short and J 4 bases short, with 20 bases between. The CDR3 covers 16 residues. The V gene's germline CDR1 is LNHDA and CDR2 SQIVND (reference sequence). DNA for the CDR3: TGTGCCAGTAGTGCCAACCTAGCGTTCGGATCAGAGACCCAGTACTTC. Protein product: CASSANLAFGSETQYF.

The chain carries TRBV27 and TRBJ1-5; a possible D gene is TRBD1 (5 bases). The V end was cut by 0 bases, the J end by 3 bases, with 18 bases between. The CDR3 extends over 18 amino acids. Germline values: CDR1 MNHEY, CDR2 SMNVEV (reference sequence). DNA of the CDR3: TGTGCCAGCAGTTTATCGAGAAGGCGGGGGGGACCCAATCAGCCCCAGCATTTT. This translates into CASSLSRRRGGPNQPQHF.

V and J are TRBV29-1 and TRBJ1-1, with unresolved D. Germline values: CDR1 SQVTM, CDR2 ANQGSEA. V was shortened by 6 bases and J by 4 bases, with 12 bases between the two germline ends. The CDR3 totals 12 residues. CDR3 in DNA: TGCAGCGTAGGCTCCTTTGGCACTGAAGCTTTCTTT. Its translation: CSVGSFGTEAFF.

This clonotype was detected ten times or more. This chain joins TRBV20-1 and TRBJ2-2; 12 bases agree with TRBD1. Germline V CDR1 and CDR2: DFQATT, SNEGSKA (reference sequence). V lost 6 bases and J lost 1; bases outside the gene matches: 6. The CDR3 is made up of 16 amino acids. As DNA, the CDR3 is TGCAGTGCAACCGGGACAGGGGGCTTGAACACCGGGGAGCTGTTTTTT. This translates into CSATGTGGLNTGELFF.

This sequence joins TRBV20-1 and TRBJ1-4; the D is unclear. The V gene lost 7 bases and the J gene lost 8 bases, with 17 bases spanning the gap. Germline V CDR1 and CDR2: DFQATT, SNEGSKA (reference sequence). The CDR3 sequence is 13 residues long. The CDR3 loop reads CSVSSSGEEKLFF. Written as DNA, the CDR3 is TGCAGTGTCTCGTCTAGCGGGGAGGAAAAACTGTTTTTT.